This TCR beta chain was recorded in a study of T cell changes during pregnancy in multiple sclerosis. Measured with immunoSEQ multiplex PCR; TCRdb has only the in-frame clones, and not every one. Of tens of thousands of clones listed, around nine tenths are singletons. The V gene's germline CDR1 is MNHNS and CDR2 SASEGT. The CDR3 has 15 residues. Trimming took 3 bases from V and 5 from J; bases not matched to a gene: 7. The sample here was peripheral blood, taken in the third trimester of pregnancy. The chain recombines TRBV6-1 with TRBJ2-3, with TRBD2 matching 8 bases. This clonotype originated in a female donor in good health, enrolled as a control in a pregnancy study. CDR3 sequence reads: CASSEASGGRDTQYF. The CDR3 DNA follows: TGTGCCAGCAGTGAGGCCAGCGGGGGACGAGATACGCAGTATTTT.